The entry below gives a single T cell receptor beta chain sequence along with its context. This CDR3 spans 14 amino acids. Germline lookup yields CDR1 MNHEY and CDR2 SVGAGI. V lost 2 bases to trimming and J lost 4 bases, with 9 bases between them. Repertoires were generated with immunoSEQ multiplex PCR, while TCRdb's copy carries only in-frame clones and drops some. Among tens of thousands of clones listed, 80% to 85% were seen once. The sample is drawn from a study of PD-L1 blockade in urothelial cancer. The chain uses TRBV6-5 and TRBJ1-5, with a weak D call TRBD1 (5 bases). This sequence originates from an older man with urothelial cancer. The starting material was PBMCs, obtained around atezolizumab (anti-PD-L1) treatment. The CDR3 DNA sequence: TGTGCCAGCAGTTACGACAGCCTGAATCAGCCCCAGCATTTT. Encoded protein: CASSYDSLNQPQHF.